Below are 3 T cell receptor beta chains sequenced from a single sample in a study of T cell responses to AZD1222 COVID-19 vaccine. TCRdb's table, derived via immunoSEQ multiplex PCR, lists solely in-frame clones and lacks some. The top ten hold roughly 4.5% of the sample, which has approximately 89,000 clones, 90% to 95% seen once. The material sequenced was peripheral blood, taken on day 0 of MenACWY control vaccination. Receptors were obtained from an adult in good health.

This clone was recorded only once. The J gene is TRBJ2-2, the V gene TRBV7-8; either TRBD1 or TRBD2 may fit D (5 bases each). From germline, CDR1 is SGHVS and CDR2 FQNEAQ. The CDR3 totals 15 residues. Between the trimmed V and J ends, which lost 4 bases and 4 bases, there was a span of 13 bases. The CDR3 loop reads CASSSSWDRTGELFF. DNA of the CDR3: TGTGCCAGCAGCTCGAGCTGGGACCGCACCGGGGAGCTGTTTTTT.

CDR3 nucleotide sequence: TGCGCCAGCAGAAACAGGTTAATGAACACTGAAGCTTTCTTT. Translating gives CASRNRLMNTEAFF. V usage is TRBV4-1 and J usage is TRBJ1-1; possible D gene TRBD1, 5 bases. Trimming pared 6 bases from V and 0 bases from J, leaving 11 bases between. CDR3 length: 14 residues. Per germline, CDR1 MGHRA and CDR2 YSYEKL.

V is TRBV27 and J is TRBJ2-7; 8 bases are shared with TRBD2. The germline V gene has CDR1 MNHEY and CDR2 SMNVEV (reference sequence). The CDR3 spans 15 residues. The V and J ends lost 6 bases and 6 bases, in that order; junction bases with no gene match: 13. The CDR3 nucleotides read TGTGCCAGCAGCCCCGCGGGCGGGAGGATACGCGAGCAGTACTTC. Its protein is CASSPAGGRIREQYF.